The TCR beta chain described here comes from a study of blood T cell repertoires in COVID-19. As processed by the authors: Researchers report that nucleated cell counts were estimated from reference gene primer amplification. TCRdb's copy holds only in-frame clones and misses some; the assay was immunoSEQ multiplex PCR. V and J calls and clone size are as listed in that table; D and trimming were resolved from the DNA. The sample includes 360,000 or so clones, roughly nine tenths seen only once; the top ten take under 3%. This receptor was identified in a woman aged 25 to 39 who had recovered from COVID-19. Sequenced material: PBMCs or T cells enriched from blood (not recorded which).

The CDR3 sequence: CASSLANQDTDGYTF. CDR3 in DNA: TGTGCCAGCTCACTCGCAAACCAGGACACTGATGGCTACACCTTC. V gene TRBV18 combines with J gene TRBJ1-2, with D maybe TRBD1 (5 bases). Germline V gene lookup returns CDR1 KGHSH and CDR2 LQKENI. V shed 4 bases and J shed 6 bases, with 18 bases lying between them. The CDR3 is made up of 15 amino acids.